The 16 T cell receptor beta chains given below trace back to one sample, sequenced in a study of shared clonotypes between healthy human individuals. TCRdb's copy holds only in-frame clones and misses some; the assay was immunoSEQ multiplex PCR. The table records some 200,000 clones, 80% to 95% of them present only once. Sequencing was performed on naive CD4+ T cells sorted from blood. Specified subset: CD45RA+ positively selected. The receptors come from a woman aged 25 to 45 in good health.

The chain combines TRBV7-2 with TRBJ1-3; D is uncertain. Germline V gives CDR1 SGHTA, CDR2 FQGNSA. V gave up 1 base and J gave up 4 bases, with 5 bases separating them. The CDR3 has 13 residues. This CDR3 reads CASSLDQGNTIYF. The CDR3 DNA sequence: TGTGCCAGCAGCTTAGACCAGGGAAACACCATATATTTT.

The rearrangement joins TRBV7-9 to TRBJ2-7; TRBD1 or TRBD2 may be the D gene (6 bases each). Trimming took off 1 base at V and 3 bases at J, with 13 bases between the two ends. Looked up from germline, CDR1 is SEHNR and CDR2 is FQNEAQ (reference sequence). The CDR3 contains 15 residues. Here the CDR3 reads CASSLEKGGRYEQYF. The DNA of the CDR3 is TGTGCCAGCAGCTTAGAGAAGGGGGGCCGCTACGAGCAGTACTTC.

This chain uses TRBV7-6 with TRBJ2-1; 8 nucleotides align to TRBD1. V was clipped by 2 bases and J by 6 bases; unmatched bases: 3. CDR3 length: 14 amino acids. CDR1 SGHVS and CDR2 FNYEAQ come from the germline V gene. CDR3 loop: CASSLTGGRNEQFF. The CDR3 DNA is TGTGCCAGCAGCTTAACAGGGGGTCGCAATGAGCAGTTCTTC.

Written as DNA, the CDR3 is TGTGCCAGCAGGGAGACAGGGCTGGATGAAAAACTGTTTTTT. Translating it yields CASRETGLDEKLFF. This rearrangement joins TRBV28 to TRBJ1-4, with 7 bases lining up with TRBD1. Losses at the gene ends were 6 bases for V and 6 bases for J; bases not matched to a gene: 7. This CDR3 has 14 residues. CDR1 is MDHEN and CDR2 is SYDVKM in the germline V gene.

This chain joins TRBV4-2 and TRBJ2-1, with 8 bases identical to TRBD2. The germline CDR1 and CDR2 sequences are LGHNA and YNFKEQ. Germline trimming cut 1 base from V and 3 bases from J; bases unmatched to any gene: 11. This CDR3 is built from 18 residues. The CDR3 DNA reads as TGTGCCAGCAGCCAAGTCCAAGGCGGTAGCGGGGACTACAATGAGCAGTTCTTC. Its translation: CASSQVQGGSGDYNEQFF.

The genes are TRBV28 and TRBJ1-1; 9 nucleotides line up with TRBD1. Germline V gene data show CDR1 as MDHEN and CDR2 as SYDVKM. The CDR3 runs to 15 residues. V lost 5 bases and J lost 2; bases outside the gene matches: 6. CDR3: CASSRRGQGNTEAFF. CDR3 coding DNA: TGTGCCAGCAGTCGTAGGGGACAGGGAAACACTGAAGCTTTCTTT. The complete variable domain, with remaining parts taken from reference TRBV28 and TRBJ1-1, reads DVKVTQSSRYLVKRTGEKVFLECVQDMDHENMFWYRQDPGLGLRLIYFSYDVKMKEKGDIPEGYSVSREKKERFSLILESASTNQTSMYLCASSRRGQGNTEAFFGQGTRLTVV.

The V gene is TRBV10-3, the J gene TRBJ2-7; possible D gene TRBD2, 5 bases. The CDR3 loop spans 15 amino acids. The V and J ends lost 0 bases and 7 bases respectively, with 16 bases between them. CDR1 ENHRY and CDR2 SYGVKD come from the germline V gene. The CDR3: CAISESSNRWEEQYF. For the CDR3, the DNA is TGTGCCATCAGTGAGTCGTCTAACCGCTGGGAGGAGCAGTACTTC.

This clone came up a few times. The chain has TRBV30 and TRBJ1-1, with a tentative D call TRBD1 (5 bases). CDR1 is GTSNPN and CDR2 is SVGIG in the germline V gene (reference sequence). Trimming stripped 2 bases from V and 0 bases from J, with 7 bases between. The CDR3 has 13 residues. CDR3 coding DNA: TGTGCCTGGAGTCAGGGCATGAACACTGAAGCTTTCTTT. Encoded protein: CAWSQGMNTEAFF.

This rearrangement joins TRBV30 to TRBJ1-6; D remains ambiguous. Germline-derived CDR1 and CDR2 are GTSNPN and SVGIG (reference sequence). This CDR3 has 14 residues. V lost 8 bases and J 7 bases, leaving 18 bases between the germline ends. For the CDR3, the DNA is TGTGCCGGACTACCGGGAACCCAGAATTCACCCCTCCACTTT. Its translation is CAGLPGTQNSPLHF.

J is TRBJ2-2 and V is TRBV7-7, with unresolved D. The CDR3 is 13 amino acids. The germline V and J ends were trimmed by 3 bases and 6 bases, with 8 bases remaining between them. In germline, CDR1 is SSHAT, CDR2 FNYEAQ (reference sequence). CDR3 sequence (DNA): TGTGCCAGCAGCTTTTCTTTAGCCGGGGAGCTGTTTTTT. It codes for CASSFSLAGELFF.

The V call is TRBV7-7, the J call TRBJ2-5; 7 bases are shared with TRBD1. This CDR3 contains 15 residues. The V gene's germline CDR1 is SSHAT and CDR2 FNYEAQ (reference sequence). V was pared by 5 bases and J by 4 bases, with 10 bases of the junction left unmatched. Here the CDR3 DNA reads TGTGCCAGCAGCCCCCAGACAGGGCTGCCAGAGACCCAGTACTTC. Encoded protein: CASSPQTGLPETQYF.

The chain links TRBV2 to TRBJ1-1; D is undetermined. The CDR3 spans 14 residues. Germline-derived CDR1 and CDR2 are SNHLY and FYNNEI. V dropped 8 bases and J dropped 0 bases, with 13 bases sitting between them. The CDR3 coding sequence is TGTGCCAGCCGGCCAGGTGTCATGAACACTGAAGCTTTCTTT. Translation: CASRPGVMNTEAFF.

The V gene is TRBV5-1, the J gene TRBJ1-3; D might be TRBD1 (5 bases). The germline CDR1 and CDR2 sequences are SGHRS and YFSETQ. The CDR3 contains 16 residues. Trimming took 7 bases from V and 4 from J, leaving 21 bases between them. The DNA of the CDR3 is TGCGCCAGCCGCCTAAGGGACGCCGGAGGGGGAAACACCATATATTTT. Its protein product is CASRLRDAGGGNTIYF.

The chain combines TRBV11-3 with TRBJ2-7, with TRBD2 identical over 7 bases. J was trimmed by 2 bases and V by 2 bases; bases with no gene match: 6. The CDR3 contains 15 residues. Germline V gene sequence: CDR1 SGHNT, CDR2 YENEEA. The CDR3 DNA reads as TGTGCCAGCAGCTTACGCTCGGGGGGTCCCTACGAGCAGTACTTC. Encoded protein: CASSLRSGGPYEQYF.

The rearrangement uses TRBV7-2 and TRBJ2-3; the match to TRBD1 covers 7 bases. CDR1 and CDR2 (germline): SGHTA, FQGNSA. The CDR3 contains 15 residues. Unmatched junction bases numbered 7, after V lost 5 bases and J lost 2 bases. CDR3 region: CASSPQGLYTDTQYF. CDR3 DNA: TGTGCCAGCAGCCCACAGGGGTTATACACAGATACGCAGTATTTT. Supplemented by reference TRBV7-2 and TRBJ2-3, the full variable domain reads GAGVSQSPSNKVTEKGKDVELRCDPISGHTALYWYRQSLGQGLEFLIYFQGNSAPDKSGLPSDRFSAERTGGSVSTLTIQRTQQEDSAVYLCASSPQGLYTDTQYFGPGTRLTVL.

The V and J genes are TRBV10-3 and TRBJ2-7, with D perhaps given as TRBD1 or TRBD2 (5 bases each). Between the trimmed V and J ends, which lost 6 bases and 7 bases, there was a span of 22 bases. The CDR3 contains 15 residues. The germline V gene encodes CDR1 ENHRY and CDR2 SYGVKD. CDR3 in DNA: TGTGCCATCAGGGTAGGGACGGACGTAGCGAGGGAGCAGTACTTC. This gives the protein CAIRVGTDVAREQYF.